The 24 T cell receptor beta chains below come from one sample, sequenced in a study of blood T cell repertoires in COVID-19. Profiled with immunoSEQ multiplex PCR; TCRdb holds only in-frame clones, not every one. The sample records approximately 97,000 clones, about 89% being singletons. Sequencing was carried out using peripheral blood. The receptors here all came from a human donor in a cohort sampled during active COVID-19.

This sequence joins TRBV29-1 and TRBJ1-1; 8 bases match TRBD1. V dropped 7 bases and J dropped 5; count of bases not matched to a gene: 9. The germline V gene has CDR1 SQVTM and CDR2 ANQGSEA. This CDR3 is 13 amino acids long. CDR3 loop: CSAPGTGRTEAFF. The CDR3 region has the DNA TGCAGCGCACCCGGGACAGGACGAACTGAAGCTTTCTTT.

This chain connects TRBV6-5 to TRBJ2-7; 11 bases agree with TRBD1. The CDR3 runs 14 residues. Germline CDR1 reads MNHEY; CDR2 reads SVGAGI. The J segment lost 7 bases and the V segment lost 6 bases, leaving 8 bases of the junction unmatched. The CDR3 protein is CASSMGQGVGEQYF. CDR3 bases: TGTGCCAGCAGCATGGGACAGGGGGTGGGGGAGCAGTACTTC.

V usage is TRBV5-1 and J usage is TRBJ2-3; 8 bases match TRBD2. V was pared by 2 bases and J by 4 bases, with 6 bases of the junction left unmatched. CDR1 is SGHRS, CDR2 YFSETQ, per germline. The CDR3 has 15 amino acids. This CDR3 reads CASSLAGAVADTQYF. DNA of the CDR3: TGCGCCAGCAGCTTAGCGGGAGCTGTGGCAGATACGCAGTATTTT.

This clone came up a few times. The V call is TRBV2, the J call TRBJ1-1, with a possible D match to TRBD1 (5 bases). The germline CDR1 and CDR2 sequences are SNHLY and FYNNEI. This CDR3 has 15 amino acids. V was clipped by 6 bases and J by 5 bases, with 19 bases between them. The CDR3 loop reads CASRAGLGGGTEAFF. The CDR3 nucleotides read TGTGCCAGCAGAGCGGGCCTCGGGGGTGGGACTGAAGCTTTCTTT.

This clone was observed a few times. The chain has TRBV5-1 and TRBJ1-5; TRBD1 might be the D (5 bases). V dropped 2 bases and J dropped 4 bases, with 7 bases sitting between them. The CDR3 loop spans 13 amino acids. Germline V gives CDR1 SGHRS, CDR2 YFSETQ. The CDR3 DNA reads as TGCGCCAGCAGCTTTGACAGAAATCAGCCCCAGCATTTT. Translating gives CASSFDRNQPQHF.

This chain links TRBV2 with TRBJ2-7; D may be TRBD1 (5 bases). The CDR3 is 13 residues long. Germline V lookup: CDR1 SNHLY, CDR2 FYNNEI. V was pared by 7 bases and J by 4 bases, with 14 bases between. CDR3 nucleotides: TGTGCCAGCAAGTCTTTTGGGGCATACGAGCAGTACTTC. Its translation: CASKSFGAYEQYF.

The gene calls are TRBV7-2 and TRBJ1-6; no firm D call. The germline CDR1 and CDR2 sequences are SGHTA and FQGNSA. V was shortened by 5 bases and J by 3 bases, with 11 bases between the two germline ends. The CDR3 totals 15 residues. CDR3 nucleotides: TGTGCCAGCAGCCCAAGCGGTAGCTATAATTCACCCCTCCACTTT. It encodes CASSPSGSYNSPLHF.

CDR3 bases: TGTGCCGGCGGGGTTCAACTGGACACCGGGGAGCTGTTTTTT. It translates to CAGGVQLDTGELFF. The chain uses TRBV6-5 and TRBJ2-2; D possibly corresponds to TRBD2 (6 bases). Germline V gene sequence: CDR1 MNHEY, CDR2 SVGAGI. V was shortened by 11 bases and J by 3 bases, with 16 bases between the two germline ends. CDR3 size: 14 residues.

The V gene is TRBV5-6, the J gene TRBJ1-4, with 10 positions matching TRBD1. The CDR3 sequence is 19 residues long. V lost 3 bases, J lost 8 bases, and 19 bases stayed unmatched. The germline V gene encodes CDR1 SGHDT and CDR2 YYEEEE. The CDR3 DNA follows: TGTGCCAGCAGCTCTTACGGGACAGGGGCCCAGCTTAAGGGCGAAAAACTGTTTTTT. Amino acids: CASSSYGTGAQLKGEKLFF.

The rearrangement uses TRBV7-9 and TRBJ1-3; D possibly corresponds to TRBD1 (5 bases). The CDR3 totals 17 residues. V was clipped by 1 base and J by 2 bases, with 15 bases between them. Germline CDR1 SEHNR, CDR2 FQNEAQ (reference sequence). CDR3 sequence: CASSLEGAGMAGNTIYF. CDR3 coding DNA: TGTGCCAGCAGCTTAGAAGGGGCGGGGATGGCTGGAAACACCATATATTTT.

This chain links TRBV3-1 (or the pseudogene TRBV3-2) with TRBJ1-2; D uncertain. Germline V gene sequence: CDR1 LGHDT, CDR2 YNNKEL (reference sequence). V lost 5 bases to trimming and J lost 1 base, with 17 bases between them. The CDR3 has 16 amino acids. The CDR3, as DNA: TGTGCCAGCAGCGTCCTCGAGGGAAGTCGTAACTATGGCTACACCTTC. It encodes CASSVLEGSRNYGYTF.

The chain joins TRBV18 to TRBJ2-7, with D hard to call. Per germline, CDR1 KGHSH and CDR2 LQKENI. The CDR3 spans 12 residues. V shed 2 bases and J shed 2 bases, with 4 bases lying between them. The CDR3 protein is CASSPDTYEQYF. The CDR3 nucleotides read TGTGCCAGCTCACCAGACACCTACGAGCAGTACTTC.

This clone was seen once. This chain uses TRBV19 with TRBJ2-7; D might be TRBD1 (6 bases). The CDR3 spans 16 residues. V was shortened by 1 base and J by 2 bases, with 15 bases between the two germline ends. Germline V CDR1 and CDR2: LNHDA, SQIVND (reference sequence). In nucleotides, the CDR3 is TGTGCCAGTAGTATAGGAGGGGGAAATCTTCCCTACGAGCAGTACTTC. Protein: CASSIGGGNLPYEQYF.

The table lists this clone with a count of one. V and J are TRBV7-2 and TRBJ1-1; TRBD1 matches at 10 bases. Per the germline V gene, CDR1 is SGHTA and CDR2 is FQGNSA. This CDR3 contains 17 residues. Trimming cost V 3 bases and J 0 bases; bases outside gene matches: 7. Written as DNA, the CDR3 is TGTGCCAGCAGCTTGACAGGGGGCGCGGGGATGAACACTGAAGCTTTCTTT. Protein product: CASSLTGGAGMNTEAFF.

The chain recombines TRBV27 with TRBJ2-7; 10 nucleotides line up with TRBD2. CDR3 length: 15 amino acids. Germline assignment: CDR1 MNHEY and CDR2 SMNVEV (reference sequence). The V gene end was trimmed by 5 bases and the J gene end by 0 bases; junction bases not matched to a gene: 4. CDR3 DNA: TGTGCCAGCAGTCGAACTAGCGGGGCCTCCTACGAGCAGTACTTC. The encoded protein is CASSRTSGASYEQYF.

This clone was seen only once. CDR3 DNA sequence: TGTGCCACCAGCTTAAATCTTCTAGCGGGAGTCGGGCAGTTCTTC. It yields the protein CATSLNLLAGVGQFF. The V call is TRBV15, the J call TRBJ2-1; 10 nucleotides agree with TRBD2. J lost 12 bases, V lost 5 bases, and 13 bases had no gene match. The CDR3 totals 15 residues. Germline V gives CDR1 LNHNV, CDR2 YYDKDF (reference sequence).

This rearrangement joins TRBV28 to TRBJ1-4, with a tentative D call TRBD1 (6 bases). CDR1 is MDHEN, CDR2 SYDVKM, per germline. Trimming removed 8 bases at V and 8 bases at J, with 15 bases between. The CDR3 covers 13 residues. The CDR3 DNA reads as TGTGCCAGCCAGCGGCAGGGGATGGAAAAACTGTTTTTT. It encodes CASQRQGMEKLFF.

The chain combines TRBV11-2 with TRBJ2-5, with TRBD2 as a possible D gene (7 bases). The V gene's germline CDR1 is SGHAT and CDR2 FQNNGV. CDR3 size: 13 residues. The germline V and J ends were trimmed by 6 bases and 4 bases, with 12 bases remaining between them. In nucleotides, the CDR3 is TGTGCCAGCAGGGGGGGGGCAGGAGAGACCCAGTACTTC. Protein: CASRGGAGETQYF. Full variable domain (rest looked up from reference TRBV11-2 and TRBJ2-5): EAGVAQSPRYKIIEKRQSVAFWCNPISGHATLYWYQQILGQGPKLLIQFQNNGVVDDSQLPKDRFSAERLKGVDSTLKIQPAKLEDSAVYLCASRGGAGETQYFGPGTRLLVL.

The CDR3 region has the DNA TGTGCCAGCAGCTCGGCCGGGGGTTTGGTCCAACCCCAGCATTTT. It codes for CASSSAGGLVQPQHF. The rearrangement links TRBV5-6 to TRBJ1-5; D possibly corresponds to TRBD1 (5 bases). The V and J ends lost 3 bases and 10 bases respectively, with 20 bases between them. Germline loops: CDR1 SGHDT, CDR2 YYEEEE. The CDR3 totals 15 residues.

This clone turned up a few times. The V call is TRBV7-3, the J call TRBJ2-7, with TRBD1 matching 7 bases. CDR1 is SGHTA, CDR2 FQGTGA, per germline. V was clipped by 2 bases and J by 0 bases; unmatched bases: 10. The CDR3 is made up of 17 amino acids. The DNA of the CDR3 is TGTGCCAGCAGCTTACCCCAGGGGGATCCTTACTCCTACGAGCAGTACTTC. Amino acid sequence: CASSLPQGDPYSYEQYF.

CDR3 DNA: TGTGCCAGCAGTTTGGGGGCCAATCAGCCCCAGCATTTT. Translated: CASSLGANQPQHF. This chain connects TRBV2 to TRBJ1-5, with D perhaps matching TRBD1 (6 bases). The ends were cut back, 5 bases at V and 3 bases at J, with 8 bases in the middle. CDR1 and CDR2 from the germline V gene are SNHLY and FYNNEI. CDR3 size: 13 residues.

The chain carries TRBV9 and TRBJ1-4; D remains unclear. The CDR3 totals 15 residues. V dropped 4 bases and J dropped 6 bases, with 16 bases sitting between them. Germline V CDR1 and CDR2: SGDLS, YYNGEE. The CDR3 DNA is TGTGCCAGCAGCCCCCGAGGAGGAGCCCATGAAAAACTGTTTTTT. Its protein is CASSPRGGAHEKLFF.

The V gene is TRBV5-1, the J gene TRBJ2-5; TRBD1 matches 9 bases. The CDR3 contains 17 residues. V lost 0 bases to trimming and J lost 5 bases; unmatched junction nucleotides: 11. The germline V gene encodes CDR1 SGHRS and CDR2 YFSETQ. In nucleotides, the CDR3 is TGCGCCAGCAGCTTGGGAGGAACTACAGGGGGCGTTGAGACCCAGTACTTC. It encodes CASSLGGTTGGVETQYF.

The chain uses TRBV6-5 and TRBJ1-1, with 9 bases aligning to TRBD1. CDR3 length equals 15 residues. The J segment lost 7 bases and the V segment lost 6 bases, leaving 12 bases of the junction unmatched. The germline gives CDR1 MNHEY, CDR2 SVGAGI. CDR3 sequence reads: CASRREGQGTVEAFF. CDR3 DNA: TGTGCCAGCAGGAGGGAGGGACAGGGTACCGTTGAAGCTTTCTTT.